A single sample is the source of the 14 T cell receptor beta chains below, sequenced in a study of T cell repertoires in cytomegalovirus infection. TCRdb re-analysed the reads in MiXCR, keeping a single row per CDR3 protein. This sample has 230,000 or so distinct CDR3 sequences, with about a sixth found just once. The specimen was CD8+ T cells from PBMCs. These receptors originate from a human donor in good health (CMV status not recorded). Some clones in this sample may be carry-over from other donors' samples.

This clonotype has just one count. This chain joins TRBV29-1 and TRBJ2-3; unclear D gene. Germline V CDR1 and CDR2: SQVTM, ANQGSEA. The CDR3 totals 14 residues. V gave up 4 bases and J gave up 6 bases, with 17 bases separating them. The CDR3 region has the DNA TGCAGCGTTGCCCCGAGTATAACCACGGATACGCAGTATTTT. Encoded protein: CSVAPSITTDTQYF.

In this sample, this clonotype turned up a few times. The chain couples TRBV29-1 to TRBJ2-7; D not resolved. Per the germline V gene, CDR1 is SQVTM and CDR2 is ANQGSEA. This CDR3 is built from 15 residues. V dropped 0 bases and J dropped 6 bases, with 18 bases sitting between them. As DNA, the CDR3 is TGCAGCGTTGAAGAACCAGGTCCCATCCGTCGCGAGCAGTACTTC. Translated: CSVEEPGPIRREQYF.

The chain has TRBV15 and TRBJ2-1; D is perhaps TRBD2 (6 bases). The CDR3 length is 16 residues. CDR1 is LNHNV and CDR2 is YYDKDF in the germline V gene (reference sequence). V lost 2 bases, J lost 6 bases, and 17 bases lay in between. CDR3 sequence (DNA): TGTGCCACCAGCAGACCAACGGGACTCAGAGGCAATGAGCAGTTCTTC. Translated: CATSRPTGLRGNEQFF.

The sample holds many counts of this clonotype. The chain links TRBV7-9 to TRBJ2-1; D not certain. This CDR3 spans 17 amino acids. Germline lookup yields CDR1 SEHNR and CDR2 FQNEAQ (reference sequence). V lost 1 base and J lost 0, with 13 bases in between. CDR3 DNA sequence: TGTGCCAGCAGCTTAGTAGAGGTCGGTAGCTCCTACAATGAGCAGTTCTTC. Protein: CASSLVEVGSSYNEQFF.

At least ten counts were recorded for this clonotype. The CDR3 protein is CASSQDGRGPAYGYTF. The CDR3, as DNA: TGCGCCAGCAGCCAAGATGGCCGGGGGCCAGCCTATGGCTACACCTTC. The chain couples TRBV4-1 to TRBJ1-2, with TRBD1 as a possible D gene (6 bases). The CDR3 loop spans 16 amino acids. Germline CDR1 MGHRA, CDR2 YSYEKL. Trimming took 0 bases from V and 4 from J, leaving 15 bases between them.

The chain couples TRBV12-3 or TRBV12-4 to TRBJ1-6; 9 positions match TRBD1. The CDR3 is 15 residues long. Losses at the gene ends were 4 bases for V and 5 bases for J; bases not matched to a gene: 3. The CDR3 here is CASSWGQGHNSPLHF. CDR3 nucleotides: TGTGCCAGCAGTTGGGGACAGGGTCATAATTCACCCCTCCACTTT.

In this sample, this clonotype turned up a few times. The rearrangement joins TRBV4-1 to TRBJ1-5; possible D gene TRBD1, 5 bases. V was cut by 4 bases and J by 7 bases, with 17 bases left in between. In germline, CDR1 is MGHRA, CDR2 YSYEKL. The CDR3 consists of 15 residues. In DNA form, the CDR3 reads TGCGCCAGCAGCCCCGCCGGGGAGGGACGCCAGCCCCAGCATTTT. It is translated as CASSPAGEGRQPQHF.

DNA for the CDR3: TGTGCCAGCAGCACGGGCAGGGGACGTAGTGAAAAACTGTTTTTT. This encodes CASSTGRGRSEKLFF. The V call is TRBV7-6, the J call TRBJ1-4; a weak D match, TRBD1 (6 bases). Germline CDR1 reads SGHVS; CDR2 reads FNYEAQ. Trimming took off 5 bases at V and 7 bases at J, with 17 bases between the two ends. The CDR3 has 15 amino acids.

The rearrangement links TRBV13 to TRBJ2-7, with 9 bases matching TRBD1. The CDR3 is 16 amino acids. V lost 0 bases and J lost 4; bases outside the gene matches: 7. In germline, CDR1 is PRHDT, CDR2 FYEKMQ (reference sequence). The CDR3 DNA follows: TGTGCCAGCAGCTTAGGCGGAGGACAGGGGTTTTACGAGCAGTACTTC. This gives the protein CASSLGGGQGFYEQYF.

J is TRBJ2-7 and V is TRBV5-1; tentatively, D is TRBD2 (6 bases). This CDR3 is 15 amino acids long. CDR1 and CDR2 (germline): SGHRS, YFSETQ. Trimming left V 0 bases short and J 1 base short, with 11 bases between. CDR3 sequence reads: CASSLEPSASYEQYF. The CDR3 region has the DNA TGCGCCAGCAGCTTGGAGCCTAGCGCGTCCTACGAGCAGTACTTC.

The sample holds many counts of this clonotype. This sequence joins TRBV28 and TRBJ2-7; 7 bases fit TRBD1. CDR1 MDHEN and CDR2 SYDVKM come from the germline V gene. Germline trimming cut 1 base from V and 5 bases from J; bases unmatched to any gene: 5. The CDR3 has 14 residues. In nucleotides, the CDR3 is TGTGCCAGCAGTTTATTTAGGGGGCTCGACGAGCAGTACTTC. Translated, it gives CASSLFRGLDEQYF. Full variable domain (remainder filled in from reference TRBV28 and TRBJ2-7): DVKVTQSSRYLVKRTGEKVFLECVQDMDHENMFWYRQDPGLGLRLIYFSYDVKMKEKGDIPEGYSVSREKKERFSLILESASTNQTSMYLCASSLFRGLDEQYFGPGTRLTVT.

This clonotype was seen more than once but under ten times. The chain couples TRBV28 to TRBJ1-5, with 7 bases fitting TRBD1. The length of the CDR3 is 15 residues. J lost 3 bases, V lost 5 bases, and 7 bases had no gene match. Germline V gene lookup returns CDR1 MDHEN and CDR2 SYDVKM. DNA of the CDR3: TGTGCCAGCAGTCGGCCAGGGGGTAACAATCAGCCCCAGCATTTT. Translating it yields CASSRPGGNNQPQHF.

This clonotype was found many times. The chain has TRBV12-3 or TRBV12-4 and TRBJ1-5; 8 positions agree with TRBD1. The CDR3 has 16 amino acids. J lost 4 bases, V lost 3 bases, and 8 bases had no gene match. Written as DNA, the CDR3 is TGTGCCAGCAGTTTCAATTCAGGGGGCAGGAATCAGCCCCAGCATTTT. Translation: CASSFNSGGRNQPQHF.

This chain joins TRBV7-9 and TRBJ1-4; TRBD1 aligns across 9 bases. The CDR3 is 16 residues long. Trimming cost V 5 bases and J 2 bases; bases outside gene matches: 6. Germline V gene sequence: CDR1 SEHNR, CDR2 FQNEAQ (reference sequence). The CDR3 nucleotides are TGTGCCAGCAGCGACCGGGACAGGGATACTAATGAAAAACTGTTTTTT. The encoded protein is CASSDRDRDTNEKLFF.